Presented here are 9 T cell receptor beta chains from one specimen sequenced in a study of OX40 agonist ivuxolimab in advanced cancers. Produced via immunoSEQ multiplex PCR; TCRdb's table is partial and in-frame only. The sample contains 90,000 to 120,000 clones, less than 95% of which appear only once. The specimen was CD4+ or CD8+ T cells sorted from blood, collected in a trial of the OX40 agonist ivuxolimab. These receptors were obtained from an adult with an advanced solid tumor such as melanoma, head and neck, liver or kidney cancer.

The J gene is TRBJ2-3, the V gene TRBV19; D perhaps matches TRBD2 (6 bases). V shed 2 bases and J shed 3 bases, with 9 bases lying between them. This CDR3 spans 14 amino acids. Per germline, CDR1 LNHDA and CDR2 SQIVND (reference sequence). In nucleotides, the CDR3 is TGTGCCAGTAGTATAAGGGACTTTACAGATACGCAGTATTTT. Residues: CASSIRDFTDTQYF.

The V gene is TRBV7-2, the J gene TRBJ2-1; D remains ambiguous. Germline V gene lookup returns CDR1 SGHTA and CDR2 FQGNSA. V lost 4 bases to trimming and J lost 5 bases, with 9 bases between them. The CDR3 covers 13 residues. CDR3 DNA sequence: TGTGCCAGCAGCTCTTATATGGACAATGAGCAGTTCTTC. It specifies CASSSYMDNEQFF.

The chain joins TRBV19 to TRBJ1-2; D is uncertain. V was pared by 1 base and J by 6 bases, with 9 bases between. From germline, CDR1 is LNHDA and CDR2 SQIVND (reference sequence). The CDR3 totals 13 residues. The CDR3: CASSIGSPHGYTF. The CDR3 DNA reads as TGTGCCAGTAGTATAGGATCCCCCCATGGCTACACCTTC.

The chain joins TRBV12-5 to TRBJ2-5; 8 bases line up with TRBD1. The CDR3 is 12 residues long. Germline CDR1 and CDR2: LGHNT and FRNRAP. With 4 bases clipped from V and 8 bases from J, the junction kept 3 bases outside the gene matches. The CDR3 region has the DNA TGTGCTAGTGGTTCGACAGGGGAAACCCAGTACTTC. Protein product: CASGSTGETQYF.

The V and J genes are TRBV6-1 and TRBJ1-2; 9 nucleotides align to TRBD1. V lost 4 bases, J lost 4 bases, and 7 bases stayed unmatched. The germline gives CDR1 MNHNS, CDR2 SASEGT. The CDR3 is made up of 15 amino acids. The CDR3 loop is CASSGTGQGPYGYTF. CDR3 DNA: TGTGCCAGCAGTGGGACGGGACAGGGCCCCTATGGCTACACCTTC.

The chain couples TRBV7-9 to TRBJ1-3, with 8 nucleotides matching TRBD1. Germline loops: CDR1 SEHNR, CDR2 FQNEAQ (reference sequence). The junction had 12 bases not matched to a gene; V was cut back by 5 bases and J by 0 bases. The CDR3 spans 18 residues. The DNA for the CDR3 is TGTGCCAGCAGCCCTGACAGGGGCTCTAATTCCTCTGGAAACACCATATATTTT. Translation gives CASSPDRGSNSSGNTIYF.

The CDR3 here is CASSSGQDGRAFF. In DNA, the CDR3 is TGTGCCAGCAGTAGCGGACAGGACGGTAGGGCTTTCTTT. J is TRBJ1-1 and V is TRBV6-1, with 7 positions matching TRBD1. V lost 5 bases, J lost 11 bases, and 11 bases stayed unmatched. The germline gives CDR1 MNHNS, CDR2 SASEGT. This CDR3 contains 13 residues.

In its sample, this clone was seen once. The chain couples TRBV2 to TRBJ2-3; 9 bases map to TRBD2. The CDR3 consists of 14 residues. Trimming cost V 6 bases and J 1 base; bases outside gene matches: 2. Germline loops: CDR1 SNHLY, CDR2 FYNNEI. Here the CDR3 reads CASSEREGTDTQYF. For the CDR3, the DNA is TGTGCCAGCAGCGAGCGGGAGGGCACAGATACGCAGTATTTT.

The rearrangement links TRBV7-2 to TRBJ1-5; D call uncertain. Trimming left V 2 bases short and J 7 bases short, with 9 bases between. The CDR3 loop spans 13 amino acids. Germline CDR1 reads SGHTA; CDR2 reads FQGNSA. The CDR3 reads CASSLQVRQPQHF. CDR3 DNA: TGTGCCAGCAGCTTACAGGTCAGACAGCCCCAGCATTTT.